The present T cell receptor beta chain was sequenced within a study of blood T cell repertoires in COVID-19. TCRdb's table, derived via immunoSEQ multiplex PCR, lists solely in-frame clones and lacks some. The data show approximately 250,000 clones, about 89% seen once. CDR1 and CDR2 (germline): SGHAT, FQNNGV. The CDR3 loop spans 15 amino acids. Trimming shortened V by 1 base and J by 4 bases, and 13 bases separated the two germline ends. The clonotype comes from a woman aged 55-69 years who had recovered from COVID-19. The genes are TRBV11-2 and TRBJ1-1, with D uncertain. Material for sequencing was peripheral blood. The CDR3 DNA reads TGTGCCAGCAGCTTAGCCGGAGCGAGAGTCACTGAAGCTTTCTTT. Translated, it gives CASSLAGARVTEAFF. The entire variable domain, with the rest obtained from reference TRBV11-2 and TRBJ1-1, is as follows: EAGVAQSPRYKIIEKRQSVAFWCNPISGHATLYWYQQILGQGPKLLIQFQNNGVVDDSQLPKDRFSAERLKGVDSTLKIQPAKLEDSAVYLCASSLAGARVTEAFFGQGTRLTVV.